The 18 T cell receptor beta chains presented below share a single source sample, sequenced in a study of blood T cell repertoires in COVID-19 (dated by TCRdb to between 2020 and 2021). Preparation of the library involved the immunoSEQ multiplex PCR assay. TCRdb took this table from immuneACCESS and kept in-frame rearrangements with V and J called. Such tables lack part of the clones; where checked against another copy, unresolved V genes explain under half of the gap, and the rest is unexplained. Counted in this sample were some 99,000 clones; 70% to 90% of them appeared once. The top ten constitute approximately 18% of the sample. The material sequenced was peripheral blood. All receptors come from a woman aged 55-75 years with acute or convalescent COVID-19.

The gene calls are TRBV6-2 or TRBV6-3 and TRBJ2-5, with a tentative D call TRBD2 (6 bases). The CDR3 loop spans 15 amino acids. Germline V gene sequence: CDR1 MNHEY, CDR2 SVGEGT. Trimming took 3 bases from V and 2 from J, leaving 13 bases between them. The CDR3 DNA sequence: TGTGCCAGCAGTTATGCGGGACCACAACAAGAGACCCAGTACTTC. It specifies CASSYAGPQQETQYF.

The chain combines TRBV6-7 with TRBJ2-6, with D possibly TRBD2 on 6 matching bases. TRBV6-7 is identified as an open reading frame with a role that is uncertain. Trimming cost V 9 bases and J 0 bases, with 30 bases left between them. The CDR3 is 21 residues long. The CDR3: CARKGCLNQAEGSSGANVLTF. The CDR3 coding sequence is TGTGCCAGGAAGGGGTGTCTGAACCAGGCGGAGGGGAGCTCTGGGGCCAACGTCCTGACTTTC.

As to this clone: At the DNA level, this CDR3 is encoded by other sequences in the same sample as well. This chain links TRBV7-8 with TRBJ2-7, with D hard to call. This CDR3 has 11 amino acids. V lost 5 bases to trimming and J lost 2 bases, with 4 bases between them. The V gene's germline CDR1 is SGHVS and CDR2 FQNEAQ. The CDR3 protein is CASSPAYEQYF. CDR3 DNA sequence: TGTGCCAGCAGCCCCGCCTACGAGCAGTACTTC. Complete variable domain (other parts from reference TRBV7-8 and TRBJ2-7): GAGVSQSPRYKVAKRGQDVALRCDPISGHVSLFWYQQALGQGPEFLTYFQNEAQLDKSGLPSDRFFAERPEGSVSTLKIQRTQQEDSAVYLCASSPAYEQYFGPGTRLTVT.

This clone was seen only a few times. The chain joins TRBV29-1 to TRBJ2-3; D not resolved. Germline V gene lookup returns CDR1 SQVTM and CDR2 ANQGSEA. V was trimmed by 7 bases and J by 2 bases, leaving 13 bases between them. The CDR3 is 13 residues long. The CDR3 loop reads CSAIRTDTDTQYF. The CDR3 DNA follows: TGCAGCGCCATTCGAACAGACACAGATACGCAGTATTTT.

The genes are TRBV12-3 or TRBV12-4 and TRBJ1-6; D might be TRBD1 (5 bases). This CDR3 has 13 amino acids. The germline V and J ends were trimmed by 6 bases and 7 bases, with 10 bases remaining between them. The CDR3 region has the DNA TGTGCCAGCAGCCTTAGACAGAATTCACCCCTCCACTTT. It is translated as CASSLRQNSPLHF.

The rearrangement links TRBV5-1 to TRBJ2-7; maybe TRBD1 (5 bases). V was shortened by 1 base and J by 3 bases, with 11 bases between the two germline ends. Germline V gene sequence: CDR1 SGHRS, CDR2 YFSETQ. This CDR3 spans 14 amino acids. CDR3 sequence reads: CASSLLGQHYEQYF. In nucleotides, the CDR3 is TGCGCCAGCAGCTTGCTAGGACAACACTACGAGCAGTACTTC.

The chain combines TRBV2 with TRBJ1-6; a weak D match, TRBD1 (6 bases). CDR3 size: 15 residues. The V end was cut by 2 bases, the J end by 6 bases, with 11 bases between. Germline CDR1 and CDR2: SNHLY and FYNNEI. The CDR3 loop is CASSERGAGNSPLHF. The CDR3 DNA reads as TGTGCCAGCAGTGAACGGGGGGCAGGTAATTCACCCCTCCACTTT.

The chain combines TRBV21-1 with TRBJ2-7; the DNA was not compared with TRBD2, the D call given in the table. TRBV21-1 is annotated as a pseudogene. The length of the CDR3 is 14 residues. CDR3 bases: TGTGCCAGCAATCTAAGCGACGGTATTGAGAAGCAGTACTTC. It is translated as CASNLSDGIEKQYF.

The V and J genes are TRBV5-1 and TRBJ2-3; 10 bases are a match to TRBD1. Germline loops: CDR1 SGHRS, CDR2 YFSETQ. J gave up 2 bases and V 3 bases, and 6 bases lay outside the gene matches. The CDR3 loop spans 16 amino acids. CDR3 sequence reads: CASSWMGQGTTDTQYF. CDR3 in DNA: TGCGCCAGCAGCTGGATGGGACAGGGGACCACAGATACGCAGTATTTT.

This chain links TRBV6-5 with TRBJ1-4; D is undetermined. Germline CDR1 reads MNHEY; CDR2 reads SVGAGI. The germline V and J ends were trimmed by 0 bases and 7 bases, with 15 bases remaining between them. CDR3 length: 16 amino acids. This chain's CDR3 is CASSYSGPGIVEKLFF. CDR3 sequence (DNA): TGTGCCAGCAGTTACTCAGGGCCGGGGATTGTTGAAAAACTGTTTTTT.

The rearrangement joins TRBV9 to TRBJ2-3; 8 nucleotides line up with TRBD2. The CDR3 covers 17 residues. Trimming took 2 bases from V and 6 from J; bases not matched to a gene: 14. Germline CDR1 SGDLS, CDR2 YYNGEE. In DNA, the CDR3 is TGTGCCAGCAGCGTCTCCGGGACTAGGGGCGGGGCGGATACGCAGTATTTT. It yields the protein CASSVSGTRGGADTQYF.

This rearrangement joins TRBV19 to TRBJ1-5; 8 nucleotides agree with TRBD1. The CDR3 is made up of 15 amino acids. J was trimmed by 5 bases and V by 10 bases; bases with no gene match: 13. Germline V gives CDR1 LNHDA, CDR2 SQIVND (reference sequence). Written as DNA, the CDR3 is TGTGCCACCAAGGGCCCGGACAGGGCCGATCAGCCCCAGCATTTT. It translates to CATKGPDRADQPQHF.

The chain is built from TRBV29-1 and TRBJ2-1, with a possible D match to TRBD2 (5 bases). The CDR3 runs 14 residues. V lost 2 bases and J 5 bases, leaving 13 bases between the germline ends. From germline, CDR1 is SQVTM and CDR2 ANQGSEA. CDR3 DNA sequence: TGCAGCGTTGAATGGTGGACTGCTAACAATGAGCAGTTCTTC. Translated: CSVEWWTANNEQFF.

The gene calls are TRBV3-1 (or the pseudogene TRBV3-2) and TRBJ1-2; maybe TRBD1 (6 bases). Germline assignment: CDR1 LGHDT and CDR2 YNNKEL (reference sequence). The CDR3 is 13 residues long. V dropped 6 bases and J dropped 7 bases, with 15 bases sitting between them. CDR3 residues: CASSQGSALGYTF. The CDR3 DNA is TGTGCCAGCAGTCAGGGGTCAGCCCTTGGCTACACCTTC.

V usage is TRBV7-2 and J usage is TRBJ2-2; D might be TRBD2 (5 bases). The CDR3 consists of 14 residues. Trimming left V 5 bases short and J 5 bases short, with 12 bases between. Germline V gene data show CDR1 as SGHTA and CDR2 as FQGNSA. For the CDR3, the DNA is TGTGCCAGCAGCCCCCGGGGTGGGACCGGGGAGCTGTTTTTT. As protein: CASSPRGGTGELFF.

CDR3 amino acids: CASSSSAGGVQYF. Here the CDR3 DNA reads TGTGCCAGTAGTAGTTCAGCGGGGGGGGTCCAGTACTTC. The J gene is TRBJ2-5, the V gene TRBV19; TRBD2 matches 10 bases. The CDR3 consists of 13 residues. Losses at the gene ends were 4 bases for V and 10 bases for J; bases not matched to a gene: 6. CDR1 is LNHDA, CDR2 SQIVND, per germline (reference sequence).

V is TRBV3-1 (or the pseudogene TRBV3-2) and J is TRBJ2-6, with D perhaps matching TRBD1 (6 bases). The germline CDR1 and CDR2 sequences are LGHDT and YNNKEL (reference sequence). This CDR3 is 15 amino acids long. V shed 6 bases and J shed 2 bases, with 11 bases lying between them. The CDR3 bases are TGTGCCAGCAGGTCACAGGGAGCTGGGGCCAACGTCCTGACTTTC. Its translation is CASRSQGAGANVLTF.

This clone was picked up one time. This rearrangement joins TRBV5-1 to TRBJ1-2; the D is unclear. The germline V gene encodes CDR1 SGHRS and CDR2 YFSETQ. The V gene lost 2 bases and the J gene lost 0 bases, with 8 bases spanning the gap. CDR3 length: 14 residues. CDR3 sequence reads: CASSFTDPNYGYTF. CDR3 in DNA: TGCGCCAGCAGCTTTACAGATCCTAACTATGGCTACACCTTC.